The sequence of this T cell receptor (beta chain) was determined in a study of metastatic and nonmetastatic thyroid tumors. This clone was detected only once. TCRdb redid the clone calls on the PCR reads using MiXCR. In the table there are fewer than 10,000 clones, about 40% of which are singletons. Nobody among the patients had been given any treatment before thyroid surgery. The sequence was obtained from a male donor with papillary thyroid cancer or a benign thyroid nodule (not recorded which). Some clones in this sample may be carry-over from other donors' samples. The sequenced material came from tumor tissue.

The CDR3 region is CSALDSGLAGGYEQYF. The CDR3 nucleotides are TGCAGTGCTTTAGACAGCGGACTAGCGGGGGGCTACGAGCAGTACTTC. This chain uses TRBV20-1 with TRBJ2-7; TRBD2 aligns across 14 bases. From germline, CDR1 is DFQATT and CDR2 SNEGSKA (reference sequence). This CDR3 comprises 16 residues. V shed 5 bases, J shed 3 bases, and the junction held 9 bases outside the gene matches.